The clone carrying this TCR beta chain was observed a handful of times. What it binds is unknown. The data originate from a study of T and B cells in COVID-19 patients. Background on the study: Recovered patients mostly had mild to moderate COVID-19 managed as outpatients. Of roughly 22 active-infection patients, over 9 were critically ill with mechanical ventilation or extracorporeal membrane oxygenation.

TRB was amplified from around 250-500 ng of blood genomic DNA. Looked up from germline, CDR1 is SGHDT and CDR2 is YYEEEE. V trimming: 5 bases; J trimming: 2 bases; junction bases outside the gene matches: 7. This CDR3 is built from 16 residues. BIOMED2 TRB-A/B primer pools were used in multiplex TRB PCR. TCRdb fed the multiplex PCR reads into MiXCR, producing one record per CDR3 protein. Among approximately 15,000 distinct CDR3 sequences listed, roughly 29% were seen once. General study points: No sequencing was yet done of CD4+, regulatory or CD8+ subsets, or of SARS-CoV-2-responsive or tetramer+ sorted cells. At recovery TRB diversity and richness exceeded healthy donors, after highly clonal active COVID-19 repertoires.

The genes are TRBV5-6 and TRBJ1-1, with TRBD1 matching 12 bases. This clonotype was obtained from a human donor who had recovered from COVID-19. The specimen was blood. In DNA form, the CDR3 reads TGTGCCAGCAGGTCCGGGACAGGGGGCCGAAACACTGAAGCTTTCTTT. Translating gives CASRSGTGGRNTEAFF.